Listed here are 17 T cell receptor beta chains from one sample, sequenced in a study of T cell responses to AZD1222 COVID-19 vaccine. This table comes from immunoSEQ multiplex PCR, and its TCRdb copy is limited to in-frame clones, with some not included. The sample yields 150,000 or so clones, over 90% seen once. The sample was peripheral blood, taken 28 days after the second AZD1222 dose. The receptors were sampled from an adult who received the AZD1222 COVID-19 vaccine.

The chain links TRBV2 to TRBJ2-7; a weak D match, TRBD1 (6 bases). With 6 bases removed from V and 2 bases from J, the gap between germline ends came to 14 bases. Germline CDR1 SNHLY, CDR2 FYNNEI. The CDR3 is 14 residues long. The CDR3 region has the DNA TGTGCCAGCAGACCCCAGGGGATCCCCTACGAGCAGTACTTC. This translates into CASRPQGIPYEQYF.

The table lists this clone with a few counts. The V call is TRBV7-6, the J call TRBJ2-7; D remains unclear. Looked up from germline, CDR1 is SGHVS and CDR2 is FNYEAQ. The CDR3 has 14 residues. V lost 3 bases and J lost 0, with 9 bases in between. The CDR3 loop is CASSLQESSYEQYF. The CDR3 nucleotides read TGTGCCAGCAGCTTGCAGGAGAGCTCCTACGAGCAGTACTTC. Looking up the rest from reference TRBV7-6 and TRBJ2-7 gives the full variable domain: GAGVSQSPRYKVTKRGQDVALRCDPISGHVSLYWYRQALGQGPEFLTYFNYEAQQDKSGLPNDRFSAERPEGSISTLTIQRTEQRDSAMYRCASSLQESSYEQYFGPGTRLTVT.

The V call is TRBV20-1, the J call TRBJ1-6; 7 nucleotides match TRBD1. CDR1 and CDR2 from the germline V gene are DFQATT and SNEGSKA (reference sequence). Losses at the gene ends were 3 bases for V and 10 bases for J; bases not matched to a gene: 12. The CDR3 runs to 15 residues. In nucleotides, the CDR3 is TGCAGTGCTAGTCCGACGACAGGGAGTCTCTCACCCCTCCACTTT. Translated: CSASPTTGSLSPLHF.

This clone was observed a single time. The chain combines TRBV5-1 with TRBJ2-2; tentatively, D is TRBD1 or TRBD2 (6 bases each). Germline V gene lookup returns CDR1 SGHRS and CDR2 YFSETQ. The CDR3 contains 14 residues. The ends were cut back, 0 bases at V and 9 bases at J, with 12 bases in the middle. In nucleotides, the CDR3 is TGCGCCAGCAGCTTGGCCTTCGGGGGCAGGGAGCTGTTTTTT. Translated: CASSLAFGGRELFF.

V gene TRBV7-2 combines with J gene TRBJ1-1; TRBD1 matches 7 bases. The germline V gene has CDR1 SGHTA and CDR2 FQGNSA. This CDR3 is built from 15 residues. Trimming at V came to 5 bases and at J to 1 base, leaving 7 bases not matched to a gene. CDR3 in DNA: TGTGCCAGCAGCCTGTGGGACAGATCGAACACTGAAGCTTTCTTT. Translation: CASSLWDRSNTEAFF.

The chain employs TRBV6-5 and TRBJ2-7; D may match TRBD1 or TRBD2 (6 bases each). The CDR3 is 14 amino acids. V shed 8 bases and J shed 5 bases, with 19 bases lying between them. CDR1 is MNHEY and CDR2 is SVGAGI in the germline V gene. CDR3 amino acids: CASGTRGASNEQYF. In DNA form, the CDR3 reads TGTGCCAGCGGAACGAGGGGGGCTAGCAACGAGCAGTACTTC.

This rearrangement joins TRBV19 to TRBJ2-2, with D perhaps TRBD2 (7 bases). The CDR3 consists of 16 residues. Trimming removed 7 bases at V and 3 bases at J, with 18 bases between. Germline V gives CDR1 LNHDA, CDR2 SQIVND (reference sequence). The CDR3 DNA sequence: TGTGCCAGTAAGGCGGGGGCTTCGTGGTACACCGGGGAGCTGTTTTTT. Residues: CASKAGASWYTGELFF.

This clone was picked up one time. The rearrangement uses TRBV10-2 and TRBJ2-7; D is unresolved. Germline V CDR1 and CDR2: WSHSY, SAAADI. This CDR3 region has 13 residues. V dropped 1 base and J dropped 1 base, with 5 bases sitting between them. CDR3 DNA: TGCGCCAGCAGTGAGTACCGGTCCTACGAGCAGTACTTC. Translating gives CASSEYRSYEQYF.

This CDR3 is CASSEGTGHTDTQYF. DNA for the CDR3: TGTGCCAGCAGTGAAGGGACAGGGCACACAGATACGCAGTATTTT. The chain has TRBV6-1 and TRBJ2-3, with 8 bases that match TRBD1. Germline V gene data show CDR1 as MNHNS and CDR2 as SASEGT. V gave up 1 base and J gave up 2 bases; unmatched junction bases: 2. The CDR3 is 15 residues long.

The CDR3, as DNA: TGCGCCAGCAGCTTTGACAGTTACAATGAGCAGTTCTTC. It is translated as CASSFDSYNEQFF. The V gene is TRBV5-1, the J gene TRBJ2-1; D is possibly TRBD1 (5 bases). V lost 2 bases and J lost 4, with 7 bases in between. CDR1 SGHRS and CDR2 YFSETQ come from the germline V gene. This CDR3 is built from 13 residues. Full variable domain (remainder filled in from reference TRBV5-1 and TRBJ2-1): KAGVTQTPRYLIKTRGQQVTLSCSPISGHRSVSWYQQTPGQGLQFLFEYFSETQRNKGNFPGRFSGRQFSNSRSEMNVSTLELGDSALYLCASSFDSYNEQFFGPGTRLTVL.

This sequence joins TRBV28 and TRBJ1-2, with unresolved D. The CDR3 length is 12 residues. CDR1 is MDHEN and CDR2 is SYDVKM in the germline V gene. Trimming removed 6 bases from V and 8 bases from J, with 13 bases in between. CDR3 DNA: TGTGCCAGCAGCTCCGGACTGGGGGGCTACACCTTC. Residues: CASSSGLGGYTF.

This clone was seen only once. The chain employs TRBV3-1 (or the pseudogene TRBV3-2) and TRBJ1-2, with D possibly matching TRBD1 (6 bases). Germline-derived CDR1 and CDR2 are LGHDT and YNNKEL (reference sequence). V was trimmed by 1 base and J by 2 bases, leaving 11 bases between them. The CDR3 consists of 15 residues. CDR3 residues: CASSQVQGRNYGYTF. The CDR3 DNA sequence: TGTGCCAGCAGCCAAGTCCAGGGGAGGAACTATGGCTACACCTTC.

The chain couples TRBV12-3 or TRBV12-4 to TRBJ1-1; no reliable D call. Trimming stripped 3 bases from V and 0 bases from J, with 5 bases between. This CDR3 has 13 residues. CDR3 coding DNA: TGTGCCAGCAGTTTTGGAATGAACACTGAAGCTTTCTTT. It yields the protein CASSFGMNTEAFF.

The chain links TRBV2 to TRBJ2-7; D assignment may be TRBD1 or TRBD2 (5 bases each). V was pared by 4 bases and J by 2 bases, with 9 bases between. The V gene's germline CDR1 is SNHLY and CDR2 FYNNEI. The CDR3 has 13 residues. The CDR3 here is CASSVRGAYEQYF. For the CDR3, the DNA is TGTGCCAGCAGTGTACGAGGGGCCTACGAGCAGTACTTC.

This clone was counted only a few times. Additional DNA sequences in this sample encode the identical CDR3. J is TRBJ1-4 and V is TRBV13; possibly TRBD1 for D (6 bases). CDR1 is PRHDT, CDR2 FYEKMQ, per germline (reference sequence). The CDR3 has 14 amino acids. V gave up 3 bases and J gave up 7 bases, with 12 bases separating them. The CDR3 is CASSLGGAGEKLFF. The DNA for the CDR3 is TGTGCCAGCAGCTTGGGGGGGGCCGGTGAAAAACTGTTTTTT.

This clone was detected once. The chain links TRBV27 to TRBJ1-6; 9 bases are a match to TRBD1. CDR3 size: 14 residues. J was trimmed by 10 bases and V by 5 bases; bases with no gene match: 6. CDR1 and CDR2 from the germline V gene are MNHEY and SMNVEV (reference sequence). The CDR3, as DNA: TGTGCCAGCAGTCCTCCGGGACAGGGCTCACCCCTCCACTTT. It translates to CASSPPGQGSPLHF.

The chain combines TRBV12-3 or TRBV12-4 with TRBJ1-4; 8 nucleotides agree with TRBD1. V trimming: 6 bases; J trimming: 14 bases; junction bases outside the gene matches: 8. The CDR3 has 12 residues. The CDR3, as DNA: TGTGCCAGCAGAAGGGAACAGGGGGGGCTGTTTTTT. It translates to CASRREQGGLFF.